The sequence of this TCR beta chain was determined in a study of shared T cell receptors in the human thymus. Clones were sequenced by immunoSEQ multiplex PCR, and TCRdb holds only the in-frame ones, with some missing. The top ten clones hold 0.01% to 0.015% of a sample with hundreds of thousands of clones, around 78% of them seen once. CDR3 length: 13 amino acids. Germline CDR1 and CDR2: SGDLS and YYNGEE. Trimming left V 3 bases short and J 5 bases short, with 8 bases between. The same sample was also studied in work on human thymus T cells. This second study notes: Corrective surgery for congenital heart defects was being performed on the healthy Finnish infants who served as donors. Thymic samples were excised during corrective heart operations. Unrelated individuals reportedly shared highly overlapping thymic TCR repertoires.

The V gene is TRBV9, the J gene TRBJ2-2, with D unresolved. Sequencing input: thymocytes. The clonotype comes from a boy in the first two years of life with a congenital heart defect. CDR3 DNA: TGTGCCAGCAGCGATAGCTTGACCGGGGAGCTGTTTTTT. Translated, it gives CASSDSLTGELFF.